This T cell receptor (beta chain) was captured in a study of T cell responses to AZD1222 COVID-19 vaccine. General observations from the study: Among spike-specific TCRs, nearly half reportedly target unmutated variant regions.

TCRdb's copy holds only in-frame clones and misses some; the assay was immunoSEQ multiplex PCR. The sample lists around 63,000 clones; about 85% were seen once. Germline V gives CDR1 SNHLY, CDR2 FYNNEI. Trimming left V 7 bases short and J 3 bases short, with 7 bases between. This CDR3 spans 11 amino acids. For this clone: Antigen unknown.

The gene calls are TRBV2 and TRBJ2-7; weak D call: TRBD1 (5 bases). This sequence originates from an adult in good health. Sample: peripheral blood, taken on day 0 of AZD1222 vaccination. CDR3 amino acids: CASTGYYEQYF. The CDR3 region has the DNA TGTGCCAGCACAGGGTACTACGAGCAGTACTTC.